This T cell receptor (beta chain) was documented in a study of blood T cell repertoires in COVID-19. Overall study: COVID-19 samples collected from the United States, Italy and Spain covered acute and convalescent phases. PBMCs, B-cell-depleted T cells, or T cells provided the cDNA or gDNA that made up the material.

A word on this clone: At one boundary the junction diverges from the germline segment, which might be a read error.

Looked up from germline, CDR1 is SGHVS and CDR2 is FNYEAQ. The CDR3 loop spans 11 amino acids. Per the original data handling: It was from reference gene primer amplification that nucleated cell counts were estimated. Using immunoSEQ multiplex PCR, the repertoire was profiled, and TCRdb retains in-frame clones only, with some absent. Clone size and V and J calls were adopted from that table, with D and trimming inferred from the DNA. The profile shows some 240,000 clones, over 80% of them singletons. Sequencing used peripheral blood. This TCR was sampled from a woman aged 35 to 49 who had recovered from COVID-19. This chain connects TRBV7-6 to TRBJ2-5, with D maybe TRBD1 (5 bases). The CDR3 is CASTLQTEPYF. Here the CDR3 DNA reads TGTGCCAGCACCTTACAGACAGAACCGTACTTC.